The 32 T cell receptor beta chains below were found in one sample sequenced in a study of shared clonotypes between healthy human individuals. Using immunoSEQ multiplex PCR, the repertoire was profiled, and TCRdb retains in-frame clones only, with some absent. The data show 2 million to 3 million clones, roughly 93% seen once. Sequencing was performed on naive CD4+ T cells from PBMCs. Subset described: CD45RA+ positively selected. These TCRs come from a man between 18 and 35 years old in good health. Some clones in this sample may be carry-over from other donors' samples.

The chain uses TRBV7-2 and TRBJ2-7; D is possibly TRBD1 or TRBD2 (5 bases each). The CDR3 is 15 residues long. Per germline, CDR1 SGHTA and CDR2 FQGNSA. Trimming took 8 bases from V and 11 from J, leaving 28 bases between them. Here the CDR3 reads CASAPREFADSMKYF. For the CDR3, the DNA is TGTGCCAGCGCCCCCAGGGAGTTTGCGGACTCCATGAAGTACTTC.

V and J are TRBV5-1 and TRBJ2-5; 9 positions agree with TRBD1. This CDR3 has 13 residues. V shed 9 bases and J 5 bases; nucleotides not matched to a gene: 8. In germline, CDR1 is SGHRS, CDR2 YFSETQ. For the CDR3, the DNA is TGCGCCACGTGGGGACAGGGTGCGGAGACCCAGTACTTC. Its translation is CATWGQGAETQYF.

This clone was seen only once. V usage is TRBV6-1 and J usage is TRBJ1-3; D is undetermined. The germline gives CDR1 MNHNS, CDR2 SASEGT. This CDR3 contains 13 residues. V was clipped by 3 bases and J by 0 bases, with 3 bases between them. DNA of the CDR3: TGTGCCAGCAGTGAGATCTCTGGAAACACCATATATTTT. Its protein is CASSEISGNTIYF.

The chain links TRBV7-9 to TRBJ2-5; 11 bases match TRBD1. The germline V gene has CDR1 SEHNR and CDR2 FQNEAQ (reference sequence). This CDR3 is built from 15 residues. J was trimmed by 5 bases and V by 3 bases; bases with no gene match: 5. The CDR3 nucleotides read TGTGCCAGCAGCTTTCGGACAGGGGGCGCGGAGACCCAGTACTTC. Residues: CASSFRTGGAETQYF.

The chain uses TRBV5-1 and TRBJ1-5; 8 bases match TRBD1. V was pared by 4 bases and J by 3 bases, with 6 bases of the junction left unmatched. This CDR3 is 15 amino acids long. The V gene's germline CDR1 is SGHRS and CDR2 YFSETQ. The CDR3 DNA is TGCGCCAGCAGCCCACGGACAGGGACCAATCAGCCCCAGCATTTT. This gives the protein CASSPRTGTNQPQHF.

This chain's CDR3 is CASRPGQGRYEQYF. CDR3 coding DNA: TGTGCCAGCAGACCGGGACAGGGCCGTTACGAGCAGTACTTC. This sequence joins TRBV6-6 and TRBJ2-7, with 9 positions matching TRBD1. The germline V gene has CDR1 MNHNY and CDR2 SVGAGI (reference sequence). Trimming at V came to 6 bases and at J to 4 bases, leaving 7 bases not matched to a gene. CDR3 length: 14 amino acids.

This rearrangement joins TRBV18 to TRBJ2-7, with TRBD1 matching over 11 bases. With 2 bases clipped from V and 5 bases from J, the junction kept 11 bases outside the gene matches. This CDR3 has 17 amino acids. Germline-derived CDR1 and CDR2 are KGHSH and LQKENI. The CDR3 reads CASSPYSIGQGAHEQYF. The CDR3 nucleotides are TGTGCCAGCTCACCATACTCTATCGGACAGGGGGCCCACGAGCAGTACTTC.

This chain joins TRBV7-2 and TRBJ2-7; 10 bases fit TRBD1. Per the germline V gene, CDR1 is SGHTA and CDR2 is FQGNSA. The CDR3 runs 14 residues. The J segment lost 7 bases and the V segment lost 2 bases, leaving 5 bases of the junction unmatched. The DNA of the CDR3 is TGTGCCAGCAGCTTATACAGGACAGGGGGGGAGCAGTACTTC. Translating gives CASSLYRTGGEQYF.

The chain uses TRBV5-1 and TRBJ1-2; 8 nucleotides align to TRBD1. Trimming at V came to 4 bases and at J to 4 bases, leaving 12 bases not matched to a gene. The CDR3 contains 16 residues. Per germline, CDR1 SGHRS and CDR2 YFSETQ. Written as DNA, the CDR3 is TGCGCCAGCAGCCCGGACGGACAGGGAGGCTCCTATGGCTACACCTTC. This sequence encodes CASSPDGQGGSYGYTF.

This clone has just a few counts. The CDR3 is CASSLSWDRPTNEQYF. DNA of the CDR3: TGTGCCAGCAGTTTATCGTGGGACAGGCCCACCAACGAGCAGTACTTC. The gene calls are TRBV28 and TRBJ2-7; 8 bases line up with TRBD1. Germline CDR1 reads MDHEN; CDR2 reads SYDVKM. Trimming removed 1 base from V and 5 bases from J; junction bases left unmatched: 10. CDR3 length equals 16 residues.

This chain uses TRBV25-1 with TRBJ1-1; 10 bases fit TRBD1. The V gene end was trimmed by 7 bases and the J gene end by 6 bases; junction bases not matched to a gene: 14. The CDR3 length is 16 residues. The germline V gene has CDR1 MGHDK and CDR2 SYGVNS. The CDR3 reads CASIDSSRDRGSEAFF. The CDR3 region has the DNA TGTGCCAGCATCGACTCCAGCCGGGACAGGGGATCTGAAGCTTTCTTT.

V gene TRBV29-1 combines with J gene TRBJ1-2; D uncertain. Germline CDR1 reads SQVTM; CDR2 reads ANQGSEA. V shed 6 bases and J shed 3 bases, with 14 bases lying between them. The CDR3 loop spans 13 amino acids. CDR3 coding DNA: TGCAGCGTCGGAACTGAGGGCGACTATGGCTACACCTTC. It yields the protein CSVGTEGDYGYTF.

The chain uses TRBV7-9 and TRBJ2-2, with D perhaps TRBD1 or TRBD2 (6 bases each). Germline CDR1 SEHNR, CDR2 FQNEAQ (reference sequence). V lost 5 bases to trimming and J lost 7 bases, with 17 bases between them. This CDR3 is built from 15 residues. The CDR3 DNA reads TGTGCCAGCAGCGTTGGTGGGGGGCGTCACGGGGAGCTGTTTTTT. It yields the protein CASSVGGGRHGELFF.

The table lists this clone with a count of one. V usage is TRBV10-3 and J usage is TRBJ1-2; D possibly corresponds to TRBD1 (6 bases). This CDR3 is built from 15 residues. From germline, CDR1 is ENHRY and CDR2 SYGVKD. V lost 3 bases, J lost 8 bases, and 19 bases lay in between. CDR3 sequence (DNA): TGTGCCATCAGTGATGGGCAGGGGCTAAACGGAGGCTACACCTTC. Its translation: CAISDGQGLNGGYTF.

CDR3 sequence (DNA): TGTGCCAGTAGTATTCAAGTCGTGGGGCAAGAGACCCAGTACTTC. Translating it yields CASSIQVVGQETQYF. The V and J genes are TRBV19 and TRBJ2-5; D gene unclear. In germline, CDR1 is LNHDA, CDR2 SQIVND (reference sequence). The V gene lost 3 bases and the J gene lost 2 bases, with 13 bases spanning the gap. This CDR3 region has 15 residues.

As to this clone: Relative to the germline gene, one junction end is altered; a read error may explain this. This rearrangement joins TRBV19 to TRBJ2-7, with 9 bases fitting TRBD2. This CDR3 is 17 amino acids long. Germline V gene data show CDR1 as LNHDA and CDR2 as SQIVND (reference sequence). The chain's CDR3 is CASSLAGPTTGSYEQHF. Written as DNA, the CDR3 is TGTGCCAGTAGTCTAGCGGGACCTACCACGGGGTCCTACGAGCAGCACTTC.

This chain joins TRBV7-2 and TRBJ1-3; D possibly corresponds to TRBD1 (6 bases). Trimming stripped 6 bases from V and 0 bases from J, with 18 bases between. The CDR3 consists of 17 residues. The germline V gene has CDR1 SGHTA and CDR2 FQGNSA. CDR3 in amino acids: CASRPRGPGASGNTIYF. The CDR3 DNA sequence: TGTGCCAGCAGACCCAGGGGACCAGGCGCCTCTGGAAACACCATATATTTT.

This chain joins TRBV2 and TRBJ1-1; D might be TRBD1 (5 bases). Germline CDR1 and CDR2: SNHLY and FYNNEI. This CDR3 region has 15 residues. Trimming shortened V by 7 bases and J by 3 bases, and 18 bases separated the two germline ends. CDR3 DNA: TGTGCCAGCACTCCCGGGGGGGGTTTTGACACTGAAGCTTTCTTT. Translation: CASTPGGGFDTEAFF.

Of note for this clone: The sample has other DNA sequences that encode this CDR3 too. The rearrangement links TRBV15 to TRBJ1-5, with a tentative D call TRBD1 (6 bases). The germline gives CDR1 LNHNV, CDR2 YYDKDF (reference sequence). Trimming removed 1 base from V and 0 bases from J, with 7 bases in between. The CDR3 is 15 amino acids. CDR3 DNA: TGTGCCACCAGCAGAGGGACAGTTAGCAATCAGCCCCAGCATTTT. Residues: CATSRGTVSNQPQHF.

Only one count was recorded for this clone. The sample holds other DNA sequences that translate to the same CDR3. The rearrangement uses TRBV9 and TRBJ2-7; the match to TRBD1 covers 7 bases. Trimming removed 0 bases from V and 2 bases from J; junction bases left unmatched: 5. The CDR3 totals 15 residues. From germline, CDR1 is SGDLS and CDR2 YYNGEE. CDR3 sequence: CASSVDGTAAYEQYF. The CDR3 nucleotides read TGTGCCAGCAGCGTAGATGGGACAGCAGCCTACGAGCAGTACTTC.

The rearrangement links TRBV5-1 to TRBJ2-1, with TRBD2 matching 12 bases. This CDR3 contains 18 residues. CDR1 and CDR2 (germline): SGHRS, YFSETQ. The junction had 7 bases not matched to a gene; V was cut back by 1 base and J by 2 bases. The CDR3 loop is CASSLLAGGPATYNEQFF. The CDR3 bases are TGCGCCAGCAGCTTGCTAGCGGGAGGGCCAGCGACCTACAATGAGCAGTTCTTC.

The V and J genes are TRBV28 and TRBJ1-4; maybe TRBD1 (5 bases). CDR1 is MDHEN, CDR2 SYDVKM, per germline. Deletions cut 7 bases from V and 7 bases from J, with 19 bases between. This CDR3 contains 15 residues. The CDR3 spells CASTQPQGGVEKLFF. The CDR3 region has the DNA TGTGCCAGCACTCAACCCCAGGGAGGTGTTGAAAAACTGTTTTTT.

This chain joins TRBV14 and TRBJ2-6; a weak D match, TRBD1 (6 bases). V lost 4 bases and J 4 bases, leaving 8 bases between the germline ends. This CDR3 comprises 14 residues. In germline, CDR1 is SGHDN, CDR2 FVKESK. Here the CDR3 reads CASSPGTGANVLTF. In nucleotides, the CDR3 is TGTGCCAGCAGCCCTGGGACAGGGGCCAACGTCCTGACTTTC.

V and J are TRBV7-2 and TRBJ2-7, with D possibly being TRBD1 (6 bases). Germline assignment: CDR1 SGHTA and CDR2 FQGNSA. Trimming cost V 6 bases and J 4 bases, with 16 bases left between them. This CDR3 has 14 amino acids. The CDR3 spells CASRPQGLGYEQYF. The CDR3 DNA sequence: TGTGCCAGCAGACCACAGGGTCTGGGATACGAGCAGTACTTC.

The chain is built from TRBV5-4 and TRBJ1-1, with 10 bases fitting TRBD1. The length of the CDR3 is 15 residues. The V segment lost 4 bases and the J segment 5 bases; nucleotides outside the gene matches: 8. Germline CDR1 is SGHNT and CDR2 is YYREEE (reference sequence). DNA of the CDR3: TGTGCCAGCAGCGAGACAGGGGGCGGAGGAACTGAAGCTTTCTTT. It specifies CASSETGGGGTEAFF.

The V call is TRBV15, the J call TRBJ1-5; D is unresolved. CDR3 length: 16 amino acids. Trimming left V 1 base short and J 0 bases short, with 10 bases between. Germline CDR1 reads LNHNV; CDR2 reads YYDKDF (reference sequence). This chain's CDR3 is CATSRGGYYSNQPQHF. The CDR3 nucleotides read TGTGCCACCAGCAGAGGAGGGTATTATAGCAATCAGCCCCAGCATTTT.

V is TRBV18 and J is TRBJ1-1, with D unclear. This CDR3 spans 14 amino acids. In germline, CDR1 is KGHSH, CDR2 LQKENI. Trimming removed 4 bases at V and 4 bases at J, with 13 bases between. The CDR3 region is CASSLLTGGTEAFF. For the CDR3, the DNA is TGTGCCAGCTCACTCCTGACGGGTGGCACTGAAGCTTTCTTT.

The chain carries TRBV19 and TRBJ1-5, with unresolved D. Germline-derived CDR1 and CDR2 are LNHDA and SQIVND (reference sequence). Trimming left V 3 bases short and J 3 bases short, with 12 bases between. CDR3 size: 15 residues. The CDR3 is CASSIGQAYNQPQHF. The CDR3, as DNA: TGTGCCAGTAGTATCGGGCAGGCCTACAATCAGCCCCAGCATTTT. Using reference TRBV19 and TRBJ1-5 for the parts outside the CDR3, the full variable domain is DGGITQSPKYLFRKEGQNVTLSCEQNLNHDAMYWYRQDPGQGLRLIYYSQIVNDFQKGDIAEGYSVSREKKESFPLTVTSAQKNPTAFYLCASSIGQAYNQPQHFGDGTRLSIL.

The count of this clone is one. Within the sample, other DNA sequences also encode this same CDR3. V and J are TRBV5-1 and TRBJ2-1; 8 nucleotides match TRBD1. The CDR3 is made up of 15 amino acids. The V gene's germline CDR1 is SGHRS and CDR2 YFSETQ. Germline trimming cut 4 bases from V and 2 bases from J; bases unmatched to any gene: 5. CDR3 residues: CASSPGTGTYNEQFF. The CDR3 nucleotides read TGCGCCAGCAGCCCAGGGACAGGTACCTACAATGAGCAGTTCTTC. Drawing the rest from reference TRBV5-1 and TRBJ2-1, the complete variable domain is KAGVTQTPRYLIKTRGQQVTLSCSPISGHRSVSWYQQTPGQGLQFLFEYFSETQRNKGNFPGRFSGRQFSNSRSEMNVSTLELGDSALYLCASSPGTGTYNEQFFGPGTRLTVL.

Regarding this clone: This specimen includes other DNA sequences encoding the same CDR3. The gene calls are TRBV18 and TRBJ2-1; D not certain. CDR3 length equals 15 residues. Trimming pared 2 bases from V and 1 base from J, leaving 9 bases between. Germline V gene sequence: CDR1 KGHSH, CDR2 LQKENI. This chain's CDR3 is CASSPSRISYNEQFF. In DNA, the CDR3 is TGTGCCAGCTCACCATCCAGGATTTCCTACAATGAGCAGTTCTTC.

This clone was recorded only once. The chain uses TRBV4-2 and TRBJ2-7; 8 nucleotides align to TRBD2. V trimming: 3 bases; J trimming: 3 bases; junction bases outside the gene matches: 7. In germline, CDR1 is LGHNA, CDR2 YNFKEQ. The CDR3 totals 15 residues. This CDR3 is CASSQGIAGLYEQYF. Written as DNA, the CDR3 is TGTGCCAGCAGCCAGGGGATAGCGGGGCTCTACGAGCAGTACTTC.

The gene calls are TRBV7-3 and TRBJ2-1; 11 bases are a match to TRBD2. Looked up from germline, CDR1 is SGHTA and CDR2 is FQGTGA. V lost 6 bases and J lost 5; bases outside the gene matches: 12. This CDR3 is built from 17 residues. CDR3 in DNA: TGTGCCAGCAGTCCAACTAGCGGGGGAAACGCCGACAATGAGCAGTTCTTC. This codes for CASSPTSGGNADNEQFF.